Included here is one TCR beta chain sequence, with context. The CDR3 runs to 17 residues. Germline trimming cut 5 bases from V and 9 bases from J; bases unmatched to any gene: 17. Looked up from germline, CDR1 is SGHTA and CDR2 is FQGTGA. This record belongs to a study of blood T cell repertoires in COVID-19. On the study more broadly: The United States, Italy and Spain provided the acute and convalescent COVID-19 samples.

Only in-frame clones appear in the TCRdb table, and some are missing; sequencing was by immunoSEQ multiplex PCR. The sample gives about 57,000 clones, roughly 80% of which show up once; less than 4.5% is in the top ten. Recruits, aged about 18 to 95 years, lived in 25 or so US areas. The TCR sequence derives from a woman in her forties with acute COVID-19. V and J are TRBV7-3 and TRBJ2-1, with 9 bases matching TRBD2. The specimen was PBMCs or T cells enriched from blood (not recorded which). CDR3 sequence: CASSPYPSSGKGGEQFF. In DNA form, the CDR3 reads TGTGCCAGCAGCCCCTACCCCTCTAGCGGGAAAGGTGGTGAGCAGTTCTTC.